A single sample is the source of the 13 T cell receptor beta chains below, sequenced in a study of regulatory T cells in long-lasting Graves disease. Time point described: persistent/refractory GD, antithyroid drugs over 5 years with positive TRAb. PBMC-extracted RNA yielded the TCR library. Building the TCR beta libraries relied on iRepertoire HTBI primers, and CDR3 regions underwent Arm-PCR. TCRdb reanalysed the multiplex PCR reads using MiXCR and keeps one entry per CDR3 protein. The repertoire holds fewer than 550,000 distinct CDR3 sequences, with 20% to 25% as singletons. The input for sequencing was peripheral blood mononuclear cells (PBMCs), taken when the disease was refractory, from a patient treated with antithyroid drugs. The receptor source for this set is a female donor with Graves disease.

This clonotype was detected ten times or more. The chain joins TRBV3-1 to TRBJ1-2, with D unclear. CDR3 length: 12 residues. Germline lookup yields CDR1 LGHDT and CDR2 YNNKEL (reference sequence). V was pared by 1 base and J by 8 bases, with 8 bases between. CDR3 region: CASSQAGRGYTF. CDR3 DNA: TGTGCCAGCAGCCAAGCGGGTCGGGGCTACACCTTC.

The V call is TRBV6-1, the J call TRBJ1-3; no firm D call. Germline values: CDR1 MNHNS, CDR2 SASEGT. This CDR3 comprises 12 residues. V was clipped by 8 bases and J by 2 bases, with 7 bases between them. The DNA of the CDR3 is TGTGCCAGCCGTCAGCCTGGAAACACCATATATTTT. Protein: CASRQPGNTIYF.

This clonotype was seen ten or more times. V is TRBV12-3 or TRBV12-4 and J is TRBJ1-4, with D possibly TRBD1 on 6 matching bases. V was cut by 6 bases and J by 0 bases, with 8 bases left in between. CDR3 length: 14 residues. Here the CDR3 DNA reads TGTGCCAGCAGGAGGGGGACAACTAATGAAAAACTGTTTTTT. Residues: CASRRGTTNEKLFF.

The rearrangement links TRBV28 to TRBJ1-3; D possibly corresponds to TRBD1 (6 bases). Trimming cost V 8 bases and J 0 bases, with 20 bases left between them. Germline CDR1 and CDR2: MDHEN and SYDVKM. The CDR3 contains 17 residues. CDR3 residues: CASRRGEGWNSGNTIYF. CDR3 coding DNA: TGTGCCAGCCGTAGGGGGGAGGGCTGGAACTCTGGAAACACCATATATTTT.

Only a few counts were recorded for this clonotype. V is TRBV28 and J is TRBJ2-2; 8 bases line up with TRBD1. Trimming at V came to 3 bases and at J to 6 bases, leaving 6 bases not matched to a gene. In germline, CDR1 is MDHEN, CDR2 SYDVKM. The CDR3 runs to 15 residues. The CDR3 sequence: CASSFRTGKPGELFF. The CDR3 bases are TGTGCCAGCAGTTTTAGGACAGGGAAACCCGGGGAGCTGTTTTTT.

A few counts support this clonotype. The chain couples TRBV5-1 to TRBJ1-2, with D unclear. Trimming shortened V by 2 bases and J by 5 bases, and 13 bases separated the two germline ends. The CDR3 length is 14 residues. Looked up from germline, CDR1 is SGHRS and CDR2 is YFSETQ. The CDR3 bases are TGCGCCAGCAGCTTCGAGGGTCTACTATATGGCTACACCTTC. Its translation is CASSFEGLLYGYTF.

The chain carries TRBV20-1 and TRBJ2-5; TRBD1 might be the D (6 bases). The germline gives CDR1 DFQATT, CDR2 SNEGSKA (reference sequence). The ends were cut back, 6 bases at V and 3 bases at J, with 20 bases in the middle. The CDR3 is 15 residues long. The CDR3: CSALLAGTPKETQYF. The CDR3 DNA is TGCAGTGCCCTATTAGCCGGGACACCTAAAGAGACCCAGTACTTC.

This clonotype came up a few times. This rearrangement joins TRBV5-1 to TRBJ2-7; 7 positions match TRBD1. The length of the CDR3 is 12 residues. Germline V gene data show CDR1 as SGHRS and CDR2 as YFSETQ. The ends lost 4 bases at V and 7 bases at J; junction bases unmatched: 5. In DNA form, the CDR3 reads TGCGCCAGCAGCCCGGACAGGCAAGAGCAGTACTTC. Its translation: CASSPDRQEQYF. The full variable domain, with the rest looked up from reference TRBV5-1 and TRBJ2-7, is KAGVTQTPRYLIKTRGQQVTLSCSPISGHRSVSWYQQTPGQGLQFLFEYFSETQRNKGNFPGRFSGRQFSNSRSEMNVSTLELGDSALYLCASSPDRQEQYFGPGTRLTVT.

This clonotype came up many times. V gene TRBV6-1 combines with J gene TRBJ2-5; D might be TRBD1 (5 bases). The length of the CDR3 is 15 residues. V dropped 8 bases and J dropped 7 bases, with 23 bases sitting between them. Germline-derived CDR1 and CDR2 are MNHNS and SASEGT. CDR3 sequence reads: CASAPATVDLGTQYF. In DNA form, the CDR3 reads TGTGCCAGCGCCCCCGCGACAGTAGACCTTGGGACCCAGTACTTC.

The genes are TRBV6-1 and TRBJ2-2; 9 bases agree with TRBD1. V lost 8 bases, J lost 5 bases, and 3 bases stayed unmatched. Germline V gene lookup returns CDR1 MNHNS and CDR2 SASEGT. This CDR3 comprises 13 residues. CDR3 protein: CASGQGYTGELFF. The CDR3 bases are TGTGCCAGCGGACAGGGGTATACCGGGGAGCTGTTTTTT.

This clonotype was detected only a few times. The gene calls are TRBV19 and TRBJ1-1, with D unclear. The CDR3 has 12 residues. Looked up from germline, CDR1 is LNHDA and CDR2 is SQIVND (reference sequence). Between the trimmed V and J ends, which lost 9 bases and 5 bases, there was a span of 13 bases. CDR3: CASSRGSTEAFF. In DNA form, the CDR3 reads TGTGCCAGCAGCCGCGGGAGTACTGAAGCTTTCTTT.

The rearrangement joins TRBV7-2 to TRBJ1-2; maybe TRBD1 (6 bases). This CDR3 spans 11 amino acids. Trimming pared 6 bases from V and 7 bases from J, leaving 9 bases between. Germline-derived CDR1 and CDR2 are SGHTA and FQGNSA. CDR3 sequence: CASSRGGGYTF. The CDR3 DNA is TGTGCCAGCAGTCGAGGGGGTGGCTACACCTTC.

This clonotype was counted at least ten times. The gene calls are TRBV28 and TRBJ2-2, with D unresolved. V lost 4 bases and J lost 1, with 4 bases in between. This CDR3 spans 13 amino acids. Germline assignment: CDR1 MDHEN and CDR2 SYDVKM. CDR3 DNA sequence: TGTGCCAGCAGTTCCCAGAACACCGGGGAGCTGTTTTTT. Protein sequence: CASSSQNTGELFF.